The 7 T cell receptor beta chains reported below all come from one sample, sequenced in a study of cytomegalovirus exposure and HLA in healthy donors. PCR used 60 Vbeta primers and 13 Jbeta primers. Only in-frame clones appear in the TCRdb table, and some are missing; sequencing was by immunoSEQ multiplex PCR. The table lists roughly 33,000 clones, about 80% of them singletons. Specimen: PBMCs. Source of these receptors: a male donor in good health and CMV-seronegative.

This clone is categorized as medium-sized. This sequence joins TRBV4-3 and TRBJ2-3; D might be TRBD2 (6 bases). The V end lost 0 bases, the J end lost 4 bases, and 14 bases lay between the germline ends. CDR1 is LGHNA and CDR2 is YSLEER in the germline V gene. The length of the CDR3 is 16 residues. The CDR3 loop reads CASSQERREVADTQYF. CDR3 bases: TGCGCCAGCAGCCAAGAAAGGAGGGAGGTCGCAGATACGCAGTATTTT.

V is TRBV29-1 and J is TRBJ2-1; 8 nucleotides line up with TRBD2. V lost 6 bases, J lost 1 base, and 5 bases stayed unmatched. CDR3 length: 14 amino acids. The V gene's germline CDR1 is SQVTM and CDR2 ANQGSEA. The CDR3 bases are TGCAGCGTCCCGGGACTAGGGTCCTACAATGAGCAGTTCTTC. Protein product: CSVPGLGSYNEQFF.

The sample holds a few counts of this clone. This chain joins TRBV30 and TRBJ2-3, with D possibly being TRBD1 (6 bases). CDR1 is GTSNPN and CDR2 is SVGIG in the germline V gene (reference sequence). The CDR3 length is 14 residues. V lost 6 bases and J 0 bases, leaving 13 bases between the germline ends. As DNA, the CDR3 is TGTGCCTGTACAGGGACCTCTAGCACAGATACGCAGTATTTT. As protein: CACTGTSSTDTQYF.

The V gene is TRBV6-1, the J gene TRBJ1-2; D may be TRBD1 (5 bases). The germline gives CDR1 MNHNS, CDR2 SASEGT. CDR3 length: 16 amino acids. V was clipped by 2 bases and J by 4 bases, with 17 bases between them. CDR3 in DNA: TGTGCCAGCAGTGAAAGGGTTGGTGGACAAGGCTATGGCTACACCTTC. It yields the protein CASSERVGGQGYGYTF.

The V and J genes are TRBV6-5 and TRBJ2-5; 9 nucleotides align to TRBD1. The CDR3 extends over 15 amino acids. The germline CDR1 and CDR2 sequences are MNHEY and SVGAGI. V was pared by 6 bases and J by 3 bases, with 8 bases of the junction left unmatched. The DNA of the CDR3 is TGTGCCAGCAGCTCCTTGGGACAGGGAAAAGAGACCCAGTACTTC. It encodes CASSSLGQGKETQYF.

The rearrangement joins TRBV19 to TRBJ1-1; D is unresolved. The CDR3 extends over 15 amino acids. Germline V gives CDR1 LNHDA, CDR2 SQIVND (reference sequence). V lost 4 bases and J 4 bases, leaving 16 bases between the germline ends. In DNA form, the CDR3 reads TGTGCCAGTAGTACGATCTCCGACCGGGGCACTGAAGCTTTCTTT. Protein: CASSTISDRGTEAFF.

The V and J genes are TRBV29-1 and TRBJ2-1, with D maybe TRBD2 (5 bases). This CDR3 is built from 12 residues. Deletions cut 3 bases from V and 6 bases from J, with 9 bases between. The germline V gene encodes CDR1 SQVTM and CDR2 ANQGSEA. DNA of the CDR3: TGCAGCGTTGACGCTAGCCGCAATGAGCAGTTCTTC. Translated: CSVDASRNEQFF.